These 18 T cell receptor beta chains came from one sample sequenced in a study of regulatory T cells in long-lasting Graves disease. This sample's time point: newly diagnosed GD, antithyroid drugs for less than 3 months. With RNA extracted from PBMCs as input, the TCR library was made. In building TCR beta libraries, iRepertoire HTBI primers were used together with Arm-PCR of CDR3 regions. One entry per CDR3 protein, called by TCRdb with MiXCR from the multiplex PCR reads. The repertoire includes about 240,000 distinct CDR3 sequences, 20% to 25% of them detected once, and approximately 14% sits in the top ten. Here the sequenced sample was peripheral blood mononuclear cells (PBMCs), taken at new diagnosis, from a patient treated with antithyroid drugs. Receptors were obtained from a female donor with Graves disease.

This clonotype was detected ten times or more. The J gene is TRBJ1-1, the V gene TRBV29-1, with a weak D call TRBD1 (6 bases). From germline, CDR1 is SQVTM and CDR2 ANQGSEA. The CDR3 contains 13 residues. V was pared by 4 bases and J by 5 bases, with 14 bases between. The CDR3 loop reads CSVVRTAGTEAFF. CDR3 nucleotide sequence: TGCAGCGTTGTAAGGACAGCAGGGACTGAAGCTTTCTTT.

This clonotype has ten or more counts. The V and J genes are TRBV20-1 and TRBJ2-2; tentatively, D is TRBD2 (7 bases). Germline assignment: CDR1 DFQATT and CDR2 SNEGSKA (reference sequence). V was cut by 5 bases and J by 7 bases, with 20 bases left in between. The CDR3 sequence is 15 residues long. Here the CDR3 DNA reads TGCAGTGCTCCTACGGGGGGCGCCGTTGTCGGGGAGCTGTTTTTT. The encoded protein is CSAPTGGAVVGELFF.

This clonotype was seen ten or more times. The chain joins TRBV12-3 or TRBV12-4 to TRBJ1-1; the D is unclear. Trimming took 6 bases from V and 0 from J, leaving 11 bases between them. This CDR3 has 14 amino acids. The CDR3 region is CASRRTGMNTEAFF. In DNA form, the CDR3 reads TGTGCCAGCAGACGGACGGGAATGAACACTGAAGCTTTCTTT.

Comments on this clonotype: Given a much more abundant clone one base away, this may be a read error. The chain links TRBV3-1 to TRBJ2-3; D not resolved. From germline, CDR1 is LGHDT and CDR2 YNNKEL (reference sequence). V lost 1 base and J 4 bases, leaving 18 bases between the germline ends. This CDR3 is 17 amino acids long. The CDR3 nucleotides are TGTGCCAGCAGCCAAGCCCTTGTGGGCGTCTCCGCAGATACGCAGTATTTT. Translated, it gives CASSQALVGVSADTQYF.

To note about this clonotype: A read error is possible here, since a much larger clone lies one base away. The chain recombines TRBV7-9 with TRBJ2-1; 8 bases fit TRBD1. The CDR3 is 14 residues long. Germline CDR1 SEHNR, CDR2 FQNEAQ (reference sequence). V shed 3 bases and J 10 bases; nucleotides not matched to a gene: 8. The CDR3 coding sequence is TGTGCCAGCAGCTTGGAGACAGGGGAAGGCGAGCAGTTCTTC. Its translation: CASSLETGEGEQFF.

This clonotype was detected ten times or more. The chain combines TRBV7-2 with TRBJ2-7, with TRBD1 as a possible D gene (6 bases). Germline loops: CDR1 SGHTA, CDR2 FQGNSA. The V and J ends lost 5 bases and 6 bases respectively, with 8 bases between them. The CDR3 is 11 amino acids. The CDR3 region has the DNA TGTGCCAGCAGCAAGGACAGCGAGCAGTACTTC. Translation: CASSKDSEQYF.

The sample holds a few counts of this clonotype. The genes are TRBV4-1 and TRBJ2-7; either TRBD1 or TRBD2 may supply D (6 bases each). The germline V gene encodes CDR1 MGHRA and CDR2 YSYEKL. V was pared by 4 bases and J by 0 bases, with 16 bases between. The CDR3 runs to 16 residues. The CDR3 is CASSRKRRDNSYEQYF. CDR3 nucleotides: TGCGCCAGCAGCCGAAAAAGGCGGGACAACTCCTACGAGCAGTACTTC.

To note about this clonotype: A single base separates this from a much larger clone, so it may be a read error. The rearrangement uses TRBV10-3 and TRBJ2-7; 9 bases match TRBD1. This CDR3 comprises 17 residues. With 5 bases clipped from V and 3 bases from J, the junction kept 14 bases outside the gene matches. The V gene's germline CDR1 is ENHRY and CDR2 SYGVKD. The CDR3 bases are TGTGCCATCAGTTACTCTATCGGGACAGGGAGCCTCTACGAGCAGTACTTC. Translating gives CAISYSIGTGSLYEQYF.

This clonotype has ten or more counts. This rearrangement joins TRBV20-1 to TRBJ1-1; D is possibly TRBD1 (5 bases). This CDR3 region has 14 residues. The V gene's germline CDR1 is DFQATT and CDR2 SNEGSKA (reference sequence). V was cut by 1 base and J by 3 bases, with 12 bases left in between. CDR3 nucleotides: TGCAGTGCTAGAGCCCCCAGGGCCCACACTGAAGCTTTCTTT. This translates into CSARAPRAHTEAFF.

The sample holds many counts of this clonotype. V usage is TRBV6-1 and J usage is TRBJ2-2, with 9 bases identical to TRBD2. Germline V CDR1 and CDR2: MNHNS, SASEGT. CDR3 size: 16 residues. The V gene end was trimmed by 3 bases and the J gene end by 5 bases; junction bases not matched to a gene: 7. The CDR3 region is CASSDLREGPTGELFF. In DNA, the CDR3 is TGTGCCAGCAGTGACTTGCGGGAGGGCCCAACCGGGGAGCTGTTTTTT.

The rearrangement links TRBV4-1 to TRBJ2-1, with 7 bases matching TRBD2. Germline V gives CDR1 MGHRA, CDR2 YSYEKL. The CDR3 extends over 13 amino acids. The V segment lost 4 bases and the J segment 3 bases; nucleotides outside the gene matches: 0. The CDR3 spells CASSRDYYNEQFF. CDR3 nucleotide sequence: TGCGCCAGCAGCCGGGACTACTACAATGAGCAGTTCTTC.

At least ten counts were recorded for this clonotype. The gene calls are TRBV14 and TRBJ1-1; tentative D call: TRBD1 (6 bases). This CDR3 is 14 amino acids long. The V and J ends lost 3 bases and 2 bases respectively, with 10 bases between them. CDR1 and CDR2 (germline): SGHDN, FVKESK. CDR3 nucleotides: TGTGCCAGCAGCCATTTGGACAGAAACACTGAAGCTTTCTTT. It translates to CASSHLDRNTEAFF.

A few counts support this clonotype. This CDR3 reads CASSVAPGGLGDTQYF. The CDR3 bases are TGTGCCAGCAGCGTAGCTCCGGGGGGGCTAGGAGATACGCAGTATTTT. The V gene is TRBV9, the J gene TRBJ2-3; 8 bases map to TRBD2. The CDR3 is made up of 16 amino acids. Germline V CDR1 and CDR2: SGDLS, YYNGEE. Unmatched junction bases numbered 8, after V lost 0 bases and J lost 5 bases.

The chain combines TRBV9 with TRBJ1-3; the D is unclear. Germline assignment: CDR1 SGDLS and CDR2 YYNGEE. The CDR3 runs to 15 residues. The V end lost 0 bases, the J end lost 4 bases, and 11 bases lay between the germline ends. CDR3 loop: CASSVGVLPGNTIYF. Here the CDR3 DNA reads TGTGCCAGCAGCGTAGGCGTCCTACCGGGAAACACCATATATTTT.

This clonotype was found once. This rearrangement joins TRBV28 to TRBJ2-2; D is unclear. The germline V and J ends were trimmed by 3 bases and 0 bases, with 8 bases remaining between them. The germline CDR1 and CDR2 sequences are MDHEN and SYDVKM. The CDR3 sequence is 15 residues long. The chain's CDR3 is CASSFWRTNTGELFF. The CDR3 nucleotides are TGTGCCAGCAGTTTTTGGCGGACGAACACCGGGGAGCTGTTTTTT.

This clonotype was counted ten times or more. The V gene is TRBV6-2 or TRBV6-3, the J gene TRBJ1-1; D gene uncertain. The CDR3 sequence is 15 residues long. Germline-derived CDR1 and CDR2 are MNHEY and SVGEGT. Deletions cut 2 bases from V and 0 bases from J, with 10 bases between. The CDR3 reads CASSYPESMNTEAFF. The CDR3 coding sequence is TGTGCCAGCAGTTACCCAGAGTCCATGAACACTGAAGCTTTCTTT.

This clonotype was seen repeatedly, ten times or more. The chain's CDR3 is CSARVAVHYNEQFF. CDR3 sequence (DNA): TGCAGTGCTAGAGTGGCGGTTCACTACAATGAGCAGTTCTTC. This chain connects TRBV20-1 to TRBJ2-1; D gene unclear. V lost 1 base and J 3 bases, leaving 10 bases between the germline ends. The CDR3 contains 14 residues. Germline V gives CDR1 DFQATT, CDR2 SNEGSKA (reference sequence).

This clonotype was recorded at least ten times. The chain employs TRBV6-5 and TRBJ1-4, with D tentatively TRBD1 (6 bases). Germline assignment: CDR1 MNHEY and CDR2 SVGAGI. The CDR3 totals 16 residues. V was shortened by 2 bases and J by 7 bases, with 17 bases between the two germline ends. This chain's CDR3 is CASSYRFRGAVEKLFF. For the CDR3, the DNA is TGTGCCAGCAGTTACAGGTTTCGGGGGGCCGTTGAAAAACTGTTTTTT.